This T cell receptor (beta chain) was sequenced for a study of blood T cells in healthy people across ages. Germline CDR1 MNHNY, CDR2 SVGAGI (reference sequence). The CDR3 is made up of 11 amino acids. V was cut by 10 bases and J by 3 bases, with 10 bases left in between. A second PCR of 7 to 11 cycles used a sample-barcoded 5' primer and a J-beta primer mix. MiXCR, run by TCRdb on the 5' RACE reads, gives a single entry per CDR3 protein. The data show around 500,000 distinct CDR3 sequences, with approximately 26% seen just once and about 3.9% held by the top ten. Another study also made use of these data, one on T cells of mothers and their children. That source reports: In both related and unrelated pairs, TCR recombination output is shaped similarly by thymic selection.

This chain connects TRBV6-6 to TRBJ2-7, with no clear D. The sequenced sample was blood. The receptor was isolated from a boy aged 2 to 10 in good health. The CDR3 DNA follows: TGTGCCAACAGCCATTACTACGAGCAGTACTTC. It specifies CANSHYYEQYF.